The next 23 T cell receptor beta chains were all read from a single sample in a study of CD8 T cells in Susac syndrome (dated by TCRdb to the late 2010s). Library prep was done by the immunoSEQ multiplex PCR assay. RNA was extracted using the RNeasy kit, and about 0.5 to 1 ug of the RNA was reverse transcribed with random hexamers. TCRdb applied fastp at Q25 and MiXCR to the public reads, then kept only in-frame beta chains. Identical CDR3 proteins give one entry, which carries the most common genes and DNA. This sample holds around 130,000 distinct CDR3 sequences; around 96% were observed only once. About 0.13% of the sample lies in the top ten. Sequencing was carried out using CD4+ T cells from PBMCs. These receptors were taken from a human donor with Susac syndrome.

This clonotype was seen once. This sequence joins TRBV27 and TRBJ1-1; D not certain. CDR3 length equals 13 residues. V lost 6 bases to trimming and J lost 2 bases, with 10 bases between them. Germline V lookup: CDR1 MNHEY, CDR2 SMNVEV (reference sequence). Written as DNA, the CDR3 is TGTGCCAGCAGGGTGACACCCAACACTGAAGCTTTCTTT. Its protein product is CASRVTPNTEAFF.

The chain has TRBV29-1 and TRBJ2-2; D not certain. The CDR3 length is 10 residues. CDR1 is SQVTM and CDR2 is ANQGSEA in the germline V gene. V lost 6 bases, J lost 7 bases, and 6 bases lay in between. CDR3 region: CSVHLGELFF. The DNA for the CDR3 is TGCAGCGTGCATCTCGGGGAGCTGTTTTTT.

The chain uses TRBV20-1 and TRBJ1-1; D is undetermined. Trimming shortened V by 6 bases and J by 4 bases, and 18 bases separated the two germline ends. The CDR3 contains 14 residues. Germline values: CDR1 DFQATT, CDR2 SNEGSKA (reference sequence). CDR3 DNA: TGCAGTGCCCAACAATCTACCCGCACCACTGAAGCTTTCTTT. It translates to CSAQQSTRTTEAFF.

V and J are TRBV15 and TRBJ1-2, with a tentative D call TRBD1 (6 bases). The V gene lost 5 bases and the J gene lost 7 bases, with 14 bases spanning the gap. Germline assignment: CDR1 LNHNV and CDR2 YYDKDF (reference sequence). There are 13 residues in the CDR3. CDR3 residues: CATSPDRLRGYTF. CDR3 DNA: TGTGCCACCAGCCCCGACAGGCTCCGTGGCTACACCTTC.

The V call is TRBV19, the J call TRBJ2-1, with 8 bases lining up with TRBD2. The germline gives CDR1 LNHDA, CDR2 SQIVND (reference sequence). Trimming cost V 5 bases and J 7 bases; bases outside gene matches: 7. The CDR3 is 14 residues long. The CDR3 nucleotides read TGTGCCAGTAGTTCAAGCGGGAGTTCGAATGAGCAGTTCTTC. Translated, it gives CASSSSGSSNEQFF.

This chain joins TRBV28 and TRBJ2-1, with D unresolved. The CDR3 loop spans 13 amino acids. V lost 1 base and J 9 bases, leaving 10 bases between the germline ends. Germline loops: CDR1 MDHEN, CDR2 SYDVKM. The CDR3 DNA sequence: TGTGCCAGCAGTTTATCAGCTCGAGGTGAGCAGTTCTTC. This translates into CASSLSARGEQFF.

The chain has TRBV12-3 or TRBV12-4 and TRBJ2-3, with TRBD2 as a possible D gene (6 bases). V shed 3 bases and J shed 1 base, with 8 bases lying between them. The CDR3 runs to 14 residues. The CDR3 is CASSLREGTDTQYF. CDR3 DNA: TGTGCCAGCAGTTTGAGGGAGGGCACAGATACGCAGTATTTT.

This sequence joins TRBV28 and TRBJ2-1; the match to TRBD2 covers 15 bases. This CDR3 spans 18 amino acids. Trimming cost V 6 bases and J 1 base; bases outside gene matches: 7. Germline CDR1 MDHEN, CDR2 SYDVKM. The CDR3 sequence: CASRKWTSGRGSYNEQFF. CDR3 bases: TGTGCCAGCAGGAAATGGACTAGCGGGAGGGGTTCCTACAATGAGCAGTTCTTC.

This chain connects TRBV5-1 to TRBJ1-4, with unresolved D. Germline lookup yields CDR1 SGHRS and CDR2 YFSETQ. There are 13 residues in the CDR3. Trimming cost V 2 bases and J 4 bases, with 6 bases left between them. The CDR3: CASSFDINEKLFF. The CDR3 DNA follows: TGCGCCAGCAGCTTCGACATTAATGAAAAACTGTTTTTT.

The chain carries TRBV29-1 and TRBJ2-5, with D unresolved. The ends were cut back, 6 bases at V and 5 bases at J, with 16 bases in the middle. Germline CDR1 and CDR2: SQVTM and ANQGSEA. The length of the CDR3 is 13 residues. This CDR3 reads CSVVRGPGETQYF. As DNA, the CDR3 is TGCAGCGTAGTTCGAGGACCGGGTGAGACCCAGTACTTC.

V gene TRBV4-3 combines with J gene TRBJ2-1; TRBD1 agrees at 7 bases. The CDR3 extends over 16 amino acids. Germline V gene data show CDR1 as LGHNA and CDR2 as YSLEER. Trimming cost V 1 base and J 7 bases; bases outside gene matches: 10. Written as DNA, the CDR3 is TGCGCCAGCAGCCAAGTTGTGGGACAGACGAGAAATGAGCAGTTCTTC. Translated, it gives CASSQVVGQTRNEQFF.

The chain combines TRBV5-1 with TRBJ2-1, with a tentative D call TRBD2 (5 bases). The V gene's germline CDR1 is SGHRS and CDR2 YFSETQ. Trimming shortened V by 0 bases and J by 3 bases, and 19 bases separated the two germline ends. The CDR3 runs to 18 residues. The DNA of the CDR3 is TGCGCCAGCAGCTTGGAACCCCTAGCTAGCAACTTCTACAATGAGCAGTTCTTC. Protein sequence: CASSLEPLASNFYNEQFF.

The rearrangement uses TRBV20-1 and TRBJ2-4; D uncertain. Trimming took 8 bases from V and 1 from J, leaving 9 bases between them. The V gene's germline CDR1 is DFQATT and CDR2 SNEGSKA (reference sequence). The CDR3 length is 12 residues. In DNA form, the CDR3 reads TGCAGTTTTGCGACGGCCAAAAACATTCAGTACTTC. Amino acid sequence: CSFATAKNIQYF.

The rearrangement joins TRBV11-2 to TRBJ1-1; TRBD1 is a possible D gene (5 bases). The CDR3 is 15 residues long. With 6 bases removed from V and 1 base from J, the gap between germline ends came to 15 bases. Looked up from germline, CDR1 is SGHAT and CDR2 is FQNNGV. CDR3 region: CASRREVGGNTEAFF. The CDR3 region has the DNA TGTGCCAGCAGGAGAGAAGTGGGGGGGAACACTGAAGCTTTCTTT.

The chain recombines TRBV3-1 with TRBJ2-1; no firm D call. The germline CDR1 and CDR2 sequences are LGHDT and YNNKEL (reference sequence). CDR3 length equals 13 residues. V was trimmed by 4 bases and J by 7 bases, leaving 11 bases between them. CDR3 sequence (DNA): TGTGCCAGCAGCCCGAACTACGAGAATGAGCAGTTCTTC. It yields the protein CASSPNYENEQFF.

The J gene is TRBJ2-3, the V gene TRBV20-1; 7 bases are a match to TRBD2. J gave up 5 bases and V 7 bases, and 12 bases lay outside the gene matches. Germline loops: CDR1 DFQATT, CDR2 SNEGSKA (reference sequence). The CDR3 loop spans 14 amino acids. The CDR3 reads CSGGRDPVGDTQYF. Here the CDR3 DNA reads TGCAGTGGTGGGAGGGACCCAGTTGGAGATACGCAGTATTTT.

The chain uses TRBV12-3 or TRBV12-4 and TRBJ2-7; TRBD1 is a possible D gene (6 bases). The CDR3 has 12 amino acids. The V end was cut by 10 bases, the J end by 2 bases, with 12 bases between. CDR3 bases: TGTGCCACCTCGACAGGCACCTACGAGCAGTACTTC. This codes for CATSTGTYEQYF.

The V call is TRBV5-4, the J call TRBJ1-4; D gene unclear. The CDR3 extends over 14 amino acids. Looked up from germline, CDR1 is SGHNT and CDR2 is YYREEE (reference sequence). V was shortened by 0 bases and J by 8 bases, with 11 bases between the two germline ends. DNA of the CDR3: TGTGCCAGCAGCTTGGCAGGAGCCTTCGAAAAACTGTTTTTT. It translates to CASSLAGAFEKLFF.

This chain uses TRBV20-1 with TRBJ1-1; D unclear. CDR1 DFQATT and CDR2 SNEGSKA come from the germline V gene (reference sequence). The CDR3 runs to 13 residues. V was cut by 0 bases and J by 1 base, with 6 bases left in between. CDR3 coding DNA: TGCAGTGCTAGAGATCAGAAGAACACTGAAGCTTTCTTT. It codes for CSARDQKNTEAFF.

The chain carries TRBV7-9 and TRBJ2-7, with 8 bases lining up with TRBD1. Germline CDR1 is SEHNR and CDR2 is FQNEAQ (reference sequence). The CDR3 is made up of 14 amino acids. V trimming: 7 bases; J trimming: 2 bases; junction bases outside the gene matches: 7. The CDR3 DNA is TGTGCCAGCACCCTGGACAGGGTCCCCTACGAGCAGTACTTC. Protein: CASTLDRVPYEQYF.

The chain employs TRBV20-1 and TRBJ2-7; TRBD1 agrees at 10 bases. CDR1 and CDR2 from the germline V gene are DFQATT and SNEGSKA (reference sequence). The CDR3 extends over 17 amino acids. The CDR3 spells CSQRTGTGDVANYEQYF. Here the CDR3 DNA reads TGCAGCCAGAGAACCGGGACAGGGGACGTCGCGAACTACGAGCAGTACTTC.

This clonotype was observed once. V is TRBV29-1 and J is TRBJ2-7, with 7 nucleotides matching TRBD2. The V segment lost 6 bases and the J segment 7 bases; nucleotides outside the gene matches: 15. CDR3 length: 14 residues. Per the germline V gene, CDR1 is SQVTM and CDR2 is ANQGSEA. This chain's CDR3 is CSVWLASPAGEQYF. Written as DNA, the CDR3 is TGCAGCGTCTGGCTAGCCTCCCCAGCGGGAGAGCAGTACTTC.

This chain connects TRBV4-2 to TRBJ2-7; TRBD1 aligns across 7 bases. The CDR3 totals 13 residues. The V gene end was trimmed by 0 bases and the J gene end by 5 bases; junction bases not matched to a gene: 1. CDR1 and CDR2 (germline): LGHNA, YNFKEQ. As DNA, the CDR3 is TGTGCCAGCAGCCAAGAAGGGACAGACGAGCAGTACTTC. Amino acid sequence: CASSQEGTDEQYF.